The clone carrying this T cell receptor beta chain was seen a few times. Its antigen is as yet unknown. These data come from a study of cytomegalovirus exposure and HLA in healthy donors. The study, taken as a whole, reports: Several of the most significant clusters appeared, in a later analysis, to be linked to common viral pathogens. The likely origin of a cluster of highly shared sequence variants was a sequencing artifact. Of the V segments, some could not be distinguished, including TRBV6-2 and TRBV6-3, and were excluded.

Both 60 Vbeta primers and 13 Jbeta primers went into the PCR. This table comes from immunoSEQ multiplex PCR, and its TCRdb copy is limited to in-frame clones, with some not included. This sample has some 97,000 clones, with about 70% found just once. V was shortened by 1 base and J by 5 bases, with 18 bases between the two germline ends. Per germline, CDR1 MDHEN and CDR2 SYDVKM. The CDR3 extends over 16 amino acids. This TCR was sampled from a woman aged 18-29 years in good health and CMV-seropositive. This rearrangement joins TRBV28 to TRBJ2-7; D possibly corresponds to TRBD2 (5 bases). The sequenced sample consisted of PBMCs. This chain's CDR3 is CASSLSVGRRGNEQYF. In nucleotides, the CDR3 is TGTGCCAGCAGTTTATCAGTCGGACGTAGAGGGAACGAGCAGTACTTC.